This T cell receptor (beta chain) derives from a study of early T cells in non-severe SARS-CoV-2 infection. In the library, individual cDNA molecules carried attached unique molecular identifiers. MiXCR, applied by TCRdb to the 5' RACE reads, yields one record per CDR3 protein. The sample consists of fewer than 55,000 distinct CDR3 sequences, around 9.1% of them appearing once. This clonotype was observed at least ten times. The length of the CDR3 is 15 residues. V was clipped by 6 bases and J by 0 bases, with 12 bases between them. Germline values: CDR1 MNHEY, CDR2 SVGEGT. The TCR was taken from an adult who was a healthcare worker with PCR-confirmed SARS-CoV-2 infection or an uninfected control (not recorded which). The chain uses TRBV6-2 or TRBV6-3 and TRBJ2-1; D might be TRBD2 (6 bases). The material sequenced was whole blood. The CDR3 DNA is TGTGCCAGCAGCCAGCTAGCGCTCTCCTACAATGAGCAGTTCTTC. Translating it yields CASSQLALSYNEQFF.